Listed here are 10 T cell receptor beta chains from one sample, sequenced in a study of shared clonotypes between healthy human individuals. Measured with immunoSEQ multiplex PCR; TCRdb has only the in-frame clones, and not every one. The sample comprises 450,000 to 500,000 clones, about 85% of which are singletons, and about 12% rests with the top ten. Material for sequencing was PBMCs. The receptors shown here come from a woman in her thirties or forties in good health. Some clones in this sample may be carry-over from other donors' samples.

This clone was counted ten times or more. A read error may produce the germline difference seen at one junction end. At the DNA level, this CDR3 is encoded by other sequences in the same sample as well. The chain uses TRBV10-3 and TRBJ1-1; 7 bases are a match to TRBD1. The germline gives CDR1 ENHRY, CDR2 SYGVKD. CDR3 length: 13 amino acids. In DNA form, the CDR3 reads TGTACCATAGCGACAGGGAGTGACACTGAAGCTTTCTTT. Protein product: CTIATGSDTEAFF.

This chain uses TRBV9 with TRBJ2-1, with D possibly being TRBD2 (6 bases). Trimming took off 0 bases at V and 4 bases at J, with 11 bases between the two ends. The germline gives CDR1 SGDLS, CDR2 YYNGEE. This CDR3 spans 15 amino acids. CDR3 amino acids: CASSVELADYNEQFF. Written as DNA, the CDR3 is TGTGCCAGCAGCGTAGAACTAGCTGATTACAATGAGCAGTTCTTC. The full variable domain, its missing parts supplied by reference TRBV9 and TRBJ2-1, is DSGVTQTPKHLITATGQRVTLRCSPRSGDLSVYWYQQSLDQGLQFLIQYYNGEERAKGNILERFSAQQFPDLHSELNLSSLELGDSALYFCASSVELADYNEQFFGPGTRLTVL.

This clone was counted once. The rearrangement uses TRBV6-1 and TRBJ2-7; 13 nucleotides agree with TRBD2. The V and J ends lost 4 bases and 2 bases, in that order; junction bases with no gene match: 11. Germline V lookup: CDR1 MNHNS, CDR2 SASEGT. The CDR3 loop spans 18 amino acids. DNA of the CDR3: TGTGCCAGCAGTGCCCCCCGGACTAGCGGGGGAATTACCTACGAGCAGTACTTC. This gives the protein CASSAPRTSGGITYEQYF.

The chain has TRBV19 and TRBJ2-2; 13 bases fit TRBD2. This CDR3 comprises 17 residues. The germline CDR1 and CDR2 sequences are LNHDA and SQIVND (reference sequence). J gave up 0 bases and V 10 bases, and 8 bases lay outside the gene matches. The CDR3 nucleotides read TGTGCCACAACTAGCGGGAGGGCTACCTCGAACACCGGGGAGCTGTTTTTT. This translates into CATTSGRATSNTGELFF.

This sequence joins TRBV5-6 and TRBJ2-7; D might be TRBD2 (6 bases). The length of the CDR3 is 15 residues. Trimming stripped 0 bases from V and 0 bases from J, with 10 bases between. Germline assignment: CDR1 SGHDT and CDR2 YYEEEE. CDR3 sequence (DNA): TGTGCCAGCAGCTTGGGGACCGGGAGCTCCTACGAGCAGTACTTC. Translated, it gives CASSLGTGSSYEQYF.

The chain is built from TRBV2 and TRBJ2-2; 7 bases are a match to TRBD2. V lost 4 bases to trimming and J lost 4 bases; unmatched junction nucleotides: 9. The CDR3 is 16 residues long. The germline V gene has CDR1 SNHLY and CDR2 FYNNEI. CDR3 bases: TGTGCCAGCAGTGGCCGCCGACAGCGGGGCACCGGGGAGCTGTTTTTT. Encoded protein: CASSGRRQRGTGELFF.

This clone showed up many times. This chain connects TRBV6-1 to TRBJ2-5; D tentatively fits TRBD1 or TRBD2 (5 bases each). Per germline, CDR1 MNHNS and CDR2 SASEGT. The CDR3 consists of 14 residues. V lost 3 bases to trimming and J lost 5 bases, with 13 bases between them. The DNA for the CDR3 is TGTGCCAGCAGTGACGGCAGGGAGCCCGAGACCCAGTACTTC. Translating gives CASSDGREPETQYF.

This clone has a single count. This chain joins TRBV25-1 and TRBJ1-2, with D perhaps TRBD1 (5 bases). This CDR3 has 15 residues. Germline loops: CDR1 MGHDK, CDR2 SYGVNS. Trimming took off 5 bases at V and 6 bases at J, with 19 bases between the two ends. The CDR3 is CASSPGGRKQHGYTF. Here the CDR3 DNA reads TGTGCCAGCAGTCCCGGGGGGAGAAAGCAGCATGGCTACACCTTC.

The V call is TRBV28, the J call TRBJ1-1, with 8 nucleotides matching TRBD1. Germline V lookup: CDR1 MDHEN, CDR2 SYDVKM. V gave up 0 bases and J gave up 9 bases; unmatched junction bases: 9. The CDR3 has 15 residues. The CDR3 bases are TGTGCCAGCAGTTTATGGGGGAGACAGGGGAACCAAGCTTTCTTT. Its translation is CASSLWGRQGNQAFF. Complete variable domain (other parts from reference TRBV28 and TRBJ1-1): DVKVTQSSRYLVKRTGEKVFLECVQDMDHENMFWYRQDPGLGLRLIYFSYDVKMKEKGDIPEGYSVSREKKERFSLILESASTNQTSMYLCASSLWGRQGNQAFFGQGTRLTVV.

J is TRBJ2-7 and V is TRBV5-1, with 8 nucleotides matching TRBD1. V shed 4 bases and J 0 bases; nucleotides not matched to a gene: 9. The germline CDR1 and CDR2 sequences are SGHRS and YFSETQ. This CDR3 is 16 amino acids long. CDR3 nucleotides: TGCGCCAGCAGCCCCGATATCGGACAGGGCTCCTACGAGCAGTACTTC. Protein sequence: CASSPDIGQGSYEQYF.